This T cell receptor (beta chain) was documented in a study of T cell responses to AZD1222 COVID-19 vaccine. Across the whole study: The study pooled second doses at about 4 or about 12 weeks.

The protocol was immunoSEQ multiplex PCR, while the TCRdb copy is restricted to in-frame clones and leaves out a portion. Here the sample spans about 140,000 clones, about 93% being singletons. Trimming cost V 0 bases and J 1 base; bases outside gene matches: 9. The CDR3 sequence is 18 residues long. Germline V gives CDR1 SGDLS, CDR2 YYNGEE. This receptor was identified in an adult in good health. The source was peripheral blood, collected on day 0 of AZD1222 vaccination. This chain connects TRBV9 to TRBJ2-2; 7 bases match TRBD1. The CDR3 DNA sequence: TGTGCCAGCAGCGTAGGAGAGTCGGACAGGAAGAACACCGGGGAGCTGTTTTTT. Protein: CASSVGESDRKNTGELFF.